These 2 T cell receptor beta chains share one sample of origin, sequenced in a study of identical twins. TCRdb called the 5' RACE reads again in MiXCR, with one record for every CDR3 protein. The sample has under 350,000 distinct CDR3 sequences, around 9.7% seen once. These data were also reused for a study on yellow fever vaccine responses in identical twins.

Sequencing was carried out using CD8+ T cells sorted from blood. The receptors stem from a woman younger than 35 in good health.

The chain couples TRBV2 to TRBJ1-2; perhaps TRBD1 as D (6 bases). This CDR3 is 14 amino acids long. Germline V gives CDR1 SNHLY, CDR2 FYNNEI. V gave up 3 bases and J gave up 6 bases, with 14 bases separating them. The CDR3 here is CASSDFPQGNGYTF. The CDR3 DNA reads TGTGCCAGCAGTGATTTTCCTCAGGGGAATGGCTACACCTTC.

This clonotype showed up many times. This chain connects TRBV12-3 or TRBV12-4 to TRBJ1-1; D not resolved. Trimming stripped 5 bases from V and 4 bases from J, with 5 bases between. The CDR3 has 11 amino acids. The CDR3 protein is CASSPVTEAFF. In nucleotides, the CDR3 is TGTGCCAGCAGTCCTGTCACTGAAGCTTTCTTT.